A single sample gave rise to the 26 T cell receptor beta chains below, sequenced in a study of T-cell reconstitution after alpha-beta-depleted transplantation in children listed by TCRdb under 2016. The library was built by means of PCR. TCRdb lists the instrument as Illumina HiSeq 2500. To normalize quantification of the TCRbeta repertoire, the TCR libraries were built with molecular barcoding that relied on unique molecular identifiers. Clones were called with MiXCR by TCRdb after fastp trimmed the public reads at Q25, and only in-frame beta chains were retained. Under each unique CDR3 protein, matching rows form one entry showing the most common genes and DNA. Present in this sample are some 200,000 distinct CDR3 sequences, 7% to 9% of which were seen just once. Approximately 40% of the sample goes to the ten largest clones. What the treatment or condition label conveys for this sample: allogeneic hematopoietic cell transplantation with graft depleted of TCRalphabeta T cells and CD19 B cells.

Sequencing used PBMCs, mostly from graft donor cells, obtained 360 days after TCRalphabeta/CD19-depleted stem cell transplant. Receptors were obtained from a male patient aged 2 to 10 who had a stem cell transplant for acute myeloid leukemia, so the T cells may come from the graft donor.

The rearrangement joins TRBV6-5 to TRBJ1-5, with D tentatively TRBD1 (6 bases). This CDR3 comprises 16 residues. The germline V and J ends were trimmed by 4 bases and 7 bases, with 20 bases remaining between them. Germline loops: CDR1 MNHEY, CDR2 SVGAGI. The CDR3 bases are TGTGCCAGCAGTTCTTCAATCACAGGGATCCCACAGCCCCAGCATTTT. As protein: CASSSSITGIPQPQHF.

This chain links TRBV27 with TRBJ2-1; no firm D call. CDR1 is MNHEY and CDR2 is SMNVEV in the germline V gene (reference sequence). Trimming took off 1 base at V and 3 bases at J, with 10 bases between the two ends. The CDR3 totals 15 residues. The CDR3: CASSLWFHLYNEQFF. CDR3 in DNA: TGTGCCAGCAGTTTATGGTTCCACCTCTACAATGAGCAGTTCTTC.

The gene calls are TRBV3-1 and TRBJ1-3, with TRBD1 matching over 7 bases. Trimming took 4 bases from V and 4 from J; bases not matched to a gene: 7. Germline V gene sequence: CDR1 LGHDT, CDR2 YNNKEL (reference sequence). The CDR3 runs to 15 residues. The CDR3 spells CASSRRGLNGNTIYF. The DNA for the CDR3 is TGTGCCAGCAGCCGCAGGGGGTTGAACGGAAACACCATATATTTT.

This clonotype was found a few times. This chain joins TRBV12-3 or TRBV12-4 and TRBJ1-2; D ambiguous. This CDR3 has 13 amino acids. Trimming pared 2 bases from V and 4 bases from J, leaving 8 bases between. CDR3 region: CASSLSPVYGYTF. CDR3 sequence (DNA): TGTGCCAGCAGTTTAAGCCCAGTCTATGGCTACACCTTC.

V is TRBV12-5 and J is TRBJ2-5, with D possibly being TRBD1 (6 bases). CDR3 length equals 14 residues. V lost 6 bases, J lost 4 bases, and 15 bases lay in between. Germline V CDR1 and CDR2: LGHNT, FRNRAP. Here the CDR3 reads CASGPTGWAETQYF. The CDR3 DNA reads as TGTGCTAGTGGCCCCACAGGGTGGGCAGAGACCCAGTACTTC. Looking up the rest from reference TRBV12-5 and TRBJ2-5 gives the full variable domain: DARVTQTPRHKVTEMGQEVTMRCQPILGHNTVFWYRQTMMQGLELLAYFRNRAPLDDSGMPKDRFSAEMPDATLATLKIQPSEPRDSAVYFCASGPTGWAETQYFGPGTRLLVL.

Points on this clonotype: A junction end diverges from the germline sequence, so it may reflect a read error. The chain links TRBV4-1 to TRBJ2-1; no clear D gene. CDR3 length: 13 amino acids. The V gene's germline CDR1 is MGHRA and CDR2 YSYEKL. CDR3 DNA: TGCGCCAGCAGCCAGGGCCCTAGTGTGGGTACGGTCTTC. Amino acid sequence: CASSQGPSVGTVF.

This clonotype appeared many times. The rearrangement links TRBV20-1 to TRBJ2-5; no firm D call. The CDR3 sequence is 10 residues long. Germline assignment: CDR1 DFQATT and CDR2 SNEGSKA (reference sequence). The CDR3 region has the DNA TGCACGTTGAACAAGGAGACCCAGTACTTC. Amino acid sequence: CTLNKETQYF.

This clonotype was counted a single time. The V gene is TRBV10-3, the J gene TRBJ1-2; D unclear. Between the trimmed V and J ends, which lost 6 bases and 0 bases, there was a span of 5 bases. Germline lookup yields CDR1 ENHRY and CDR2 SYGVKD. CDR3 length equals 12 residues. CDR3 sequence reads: CAIRKSNYGYTF. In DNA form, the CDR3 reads TGTGCCATCAGAAAGTCTAACTATGGCTACACCTTC.

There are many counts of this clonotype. The chain's CDR3 is CASSPWTSGEETQYF. The CDR3 DNA follows: TGCGCCAGCAGCCCTTGGACTAGCGGCGAAGAGACCCAGTACTTC. The genes are TRBV4-1 and TRBJ2-5; 10 bases align to TRBD2. The CDR3 runs 15 residues. Germline assignment: CDR1 MGHRA and CDR2 YSYEKL. With 4 bases clipped from V and 3 bases from J, the junction kept 5 bases outside the gene matches.

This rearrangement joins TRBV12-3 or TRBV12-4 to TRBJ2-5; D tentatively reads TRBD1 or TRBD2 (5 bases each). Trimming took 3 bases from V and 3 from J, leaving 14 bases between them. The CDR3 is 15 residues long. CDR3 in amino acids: CASSFAGSAEETQYF. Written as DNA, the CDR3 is TGTGCCAGCAGTTTCGCAGGGAGTGCCGAAGAGACCCAGTACTTC.

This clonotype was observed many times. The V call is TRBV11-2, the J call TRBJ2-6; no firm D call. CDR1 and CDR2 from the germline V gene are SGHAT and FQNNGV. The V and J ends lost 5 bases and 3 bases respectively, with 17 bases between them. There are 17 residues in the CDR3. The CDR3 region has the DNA TGTGCCAGCAGCCCGCTTTTTAGAGGATTTGGGGCCAACGTCCTGACTTTC. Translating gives CASSPLFRGFGANVLTF.

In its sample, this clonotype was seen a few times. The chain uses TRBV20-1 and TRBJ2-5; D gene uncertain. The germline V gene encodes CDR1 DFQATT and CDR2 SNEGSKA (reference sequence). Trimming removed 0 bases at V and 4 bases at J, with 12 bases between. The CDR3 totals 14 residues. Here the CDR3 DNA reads TGCAGTGCTAGAGATTTTACCCGGAGAGAGACCCAGTACTTC. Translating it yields CSARDFTRRETQYF.

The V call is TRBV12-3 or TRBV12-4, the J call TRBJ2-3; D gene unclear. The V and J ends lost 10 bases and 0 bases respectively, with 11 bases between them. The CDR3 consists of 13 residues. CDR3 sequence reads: CAITTGSTDTQYF. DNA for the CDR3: TGTGCCATAACTACGGGCAGCACAGATACGCAGTATTTT.

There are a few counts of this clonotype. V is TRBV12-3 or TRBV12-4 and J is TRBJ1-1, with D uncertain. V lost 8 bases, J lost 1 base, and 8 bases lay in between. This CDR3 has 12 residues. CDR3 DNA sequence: TGTGCCAGCCTTAGCAGGAACACTGAAGCTTTCTTT. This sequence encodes CASLSRNTEAFF.

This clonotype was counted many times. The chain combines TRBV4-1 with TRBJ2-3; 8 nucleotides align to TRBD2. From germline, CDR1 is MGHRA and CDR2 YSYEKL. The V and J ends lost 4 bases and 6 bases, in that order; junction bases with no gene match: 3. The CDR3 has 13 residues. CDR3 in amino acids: CASSRSGGDTQYF. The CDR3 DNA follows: TGCGCCAGCAGCCGCAGCGGGGGTGATACGCAGTATTTT.

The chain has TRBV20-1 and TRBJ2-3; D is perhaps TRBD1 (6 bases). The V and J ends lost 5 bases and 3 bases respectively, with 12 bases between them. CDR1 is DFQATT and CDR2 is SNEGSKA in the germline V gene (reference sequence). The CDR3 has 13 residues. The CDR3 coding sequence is TGCAGTGCTGGCCCAGGGGCTACAGATACGCAGTATTTT. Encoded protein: CSAGPGATDTQYF.

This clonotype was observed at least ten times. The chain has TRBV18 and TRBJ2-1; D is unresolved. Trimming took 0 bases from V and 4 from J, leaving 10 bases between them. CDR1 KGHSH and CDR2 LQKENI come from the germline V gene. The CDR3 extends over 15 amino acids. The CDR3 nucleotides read TGTGCCAGCTCACCACCGGATCGACTTTACAATGAGCAGTTCTTC. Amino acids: CASSPPDRLYNEQFF.

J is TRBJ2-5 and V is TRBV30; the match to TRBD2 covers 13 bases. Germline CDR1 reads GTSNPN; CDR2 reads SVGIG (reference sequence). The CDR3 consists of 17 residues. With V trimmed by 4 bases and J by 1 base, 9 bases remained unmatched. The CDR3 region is CAWNLGLAGEPQETQYF. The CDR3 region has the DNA TGTGCCTGGAACCTTGGACTAGCGGGAGAGCCCCAAGAGACCCAGTACTTC.

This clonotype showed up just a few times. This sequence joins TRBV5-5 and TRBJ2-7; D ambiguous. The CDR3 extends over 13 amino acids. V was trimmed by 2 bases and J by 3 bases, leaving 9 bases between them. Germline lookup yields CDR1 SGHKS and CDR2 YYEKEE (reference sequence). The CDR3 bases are TGTGCCAGCAGCTTCCTTTGGGGCTACGAGCAGTACGTC. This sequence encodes CASSFLWGYEQYV.

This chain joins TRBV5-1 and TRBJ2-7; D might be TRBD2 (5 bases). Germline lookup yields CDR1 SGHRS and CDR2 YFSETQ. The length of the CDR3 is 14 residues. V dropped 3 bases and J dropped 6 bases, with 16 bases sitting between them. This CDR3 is CASSSGRSGLEQYV. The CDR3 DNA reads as TGCGCCAGCAGCTCGGGGAGAAGTGGGCTCGAGCAGTACGTC.

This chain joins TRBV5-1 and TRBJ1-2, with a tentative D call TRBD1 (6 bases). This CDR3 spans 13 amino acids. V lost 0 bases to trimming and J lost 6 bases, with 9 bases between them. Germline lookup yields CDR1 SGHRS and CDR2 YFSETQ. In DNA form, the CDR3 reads TGCGCCAGCAGCTTGGGGGGGCGGCATGGCTACACCTTC. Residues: CASSLGGRHGYTF.

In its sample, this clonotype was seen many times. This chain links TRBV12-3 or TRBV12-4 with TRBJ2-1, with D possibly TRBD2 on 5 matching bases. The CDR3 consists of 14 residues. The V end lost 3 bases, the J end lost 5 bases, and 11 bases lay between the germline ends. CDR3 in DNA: TGTGCCAGCAGTTTTGGCGGGCCAGACAATGAGCAGTTCTTC. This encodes CASSFGGPDNEQFF.

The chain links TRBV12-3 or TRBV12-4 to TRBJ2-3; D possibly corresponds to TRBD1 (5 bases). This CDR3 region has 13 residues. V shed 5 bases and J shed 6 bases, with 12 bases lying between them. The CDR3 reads CASSLPAGDTQYF. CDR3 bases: TGTGCCAGCAGTCTCCCGGCAGGGGATACGCAGTATTTT.

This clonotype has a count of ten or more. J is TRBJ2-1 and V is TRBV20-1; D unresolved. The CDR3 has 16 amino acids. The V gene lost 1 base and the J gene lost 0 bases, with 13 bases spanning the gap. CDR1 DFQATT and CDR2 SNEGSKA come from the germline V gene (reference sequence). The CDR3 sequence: CSARVSAPLSYNEQFF. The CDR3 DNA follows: TGCAGTGCTAGAGTCTCGGCCCCACTCTCCTACAATGAGCAGTTCTTC.

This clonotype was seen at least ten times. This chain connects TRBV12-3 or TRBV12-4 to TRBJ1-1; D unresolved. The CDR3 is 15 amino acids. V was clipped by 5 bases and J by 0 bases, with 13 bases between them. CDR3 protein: CASSPRGVLNTEAFF. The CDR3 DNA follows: TGTGCCAGCAGTCCCCGTGGAGTCTTGAACACTGAAGCTTTCTTT.

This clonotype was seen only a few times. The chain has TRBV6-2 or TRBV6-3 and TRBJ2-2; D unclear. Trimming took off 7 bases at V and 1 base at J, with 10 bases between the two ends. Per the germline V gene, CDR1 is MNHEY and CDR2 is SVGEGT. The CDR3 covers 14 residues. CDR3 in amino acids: CASKRPMNTGELFF. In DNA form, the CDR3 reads TGTGCCAGCAAGAGGCCAATGAACACCGGGGAGCTGTTTTTT.